This T cell receptor beta chain comes out of a study of OX40 agonist ivuxolimab in advanced cancers. Looking at the study overall: Ivuxolimab, which targeted the costimulatory receptor OX40 (CD134), was an agonistic, fully human IgG2 monoclonal antibody. Intravenous ivuxolimab was administered to patients every 2 weeks at six dose levels: 0.01, 0.1, 0.3, 1.5, 3 and 10 mg/kg. Of the approximately 50 dose-escalation patients, hepatocellular carcinoma was present in about 20, melanoma in about 15, renal cell carcinoma in 9 and head and neck cancer in 9. In the dose-escalation cohort, 82.7% of patients were male, and the mean age was around 60 years, with a range of roughly 20 to 85. Patients were allowed to have had prior anti-PD-1, anti-PD-L1 or anti-CTLA-4 therapy, and 40% to 45% of the dose-escalation patients had been treated with checkpoint inhibitors. Partial responses occurred in three dose-escalation patients: two with cutaneous melanoma and one with hepatocellular carcinoma. The point of sequencing TCRbeta in the periphery was to test whether ivuxolimab changed TCR sequence diversity and drove clonal T-cell expansion. The paper reports the monotherapy dose-escalation portion (N = 52 patients) of the phase I ivuxolimab trial. The full study reports these points: After ivuxolimab, more expanded clones were found on average in CD8+ T cells than in CD4+ T cells. Antigen specificity was not determined for the clonally expanded peripheral T cells. In the 0.1-3.0 mg/kg groups, partial responders had among the lowest normalized peripheral clonal expansion, particularly in CD8+ T cells. Low levels of normalized T-cell clonal expansion were also seen in some patients who did not respond. At doses of 0.1 to 3.0 mg/kg, clonal expansion of both CD4+ and CD8+ blood T cells was observed from baseline to week 6.

The trial excluded patients who had a history of autoimmune disease or were on systemic immunosuppression. Peripheral blood for TCR sequencing was collected from all dose cohorts at baseline, on cycle 4 day 1, and on cycle 7 day 1. Samples were obtained from an open-label, multicenter, first-in-human phase I dose-escalation trial of ivuxolimab. Adults with locally advanced or metastatic head and neck squamous cell, hepatocellular, melanoma or renal cell carcinoma were enrolled in the trial. CD4+ and CD8+ T cells were sorted separately from peripheral blood before TCR sequencing. The CDR3 sequence holds 13 residues, the cysteine and phenylalanine included. Solely the CDR3 DNA is kept, with 39 bases framed from the first base. CDR1 and CDR2, per the germline V gene (reference sequence), are SGHKS and YYEKEE. Between the V and J ends, shortened by 2 bases and 1 base respectively, the junction contains 7 bases.

For sequencing of the TCRbeta CDR3 region, genomic DNA was extracted from the sorted cells. TCRbeta CDR3 regions were sequenced using the immunoSEQ Assay. The source is immuneACCESS, and TCRdb retained only in-frame sequences with V and J called. Part of the clones is not carried over; for the studies checked, unresolved V genes explain less than half of this, and the remainder is unexplained. In this sample the table shows approximately 68,000 clones, roughly 86% of which occur a single time. The ten largest account for 0.55% to 0.7% of the sample. Remarks on this clone: Its antigen is not yet known. Per-base quality was not reported, and no clone a single base away is much larger than it.

This TCR was recovered from an adult with an advanced solid tumor such as melanoma, head and neck, liver or kidney cancer. The rearranged chain carries TRBV5-5 and TRBJ2-7; the D gene remains uncertain. This material consisted of CD4+ or CD8+ T cells sorted from blood, taken in a trial of the OX40 agonist ivuxolimab. The CDR3 region has the sequence CASSFGQSYEQYF. The nucleotide sequence reads as follows: TGTGCCAGCAGCTTCGGCCAGTCCTACGAGCAGTACTTC.